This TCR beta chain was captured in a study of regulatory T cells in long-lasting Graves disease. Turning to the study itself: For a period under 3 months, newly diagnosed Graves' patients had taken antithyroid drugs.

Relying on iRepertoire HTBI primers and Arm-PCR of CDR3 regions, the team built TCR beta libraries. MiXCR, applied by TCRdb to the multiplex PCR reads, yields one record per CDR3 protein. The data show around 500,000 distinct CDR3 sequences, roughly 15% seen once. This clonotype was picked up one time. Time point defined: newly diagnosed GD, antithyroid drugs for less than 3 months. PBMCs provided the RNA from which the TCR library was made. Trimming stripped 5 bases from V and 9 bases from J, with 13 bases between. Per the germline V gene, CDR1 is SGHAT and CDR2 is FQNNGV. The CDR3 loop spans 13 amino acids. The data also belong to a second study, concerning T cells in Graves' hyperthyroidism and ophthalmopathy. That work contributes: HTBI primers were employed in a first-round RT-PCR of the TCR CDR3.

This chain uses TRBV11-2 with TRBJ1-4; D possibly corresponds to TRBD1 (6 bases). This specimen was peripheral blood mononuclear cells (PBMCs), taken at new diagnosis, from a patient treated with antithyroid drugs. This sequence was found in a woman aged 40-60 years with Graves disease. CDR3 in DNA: TGTGCCAGCAGCCCTACAGGGACCCAAAAACTGTTTTTT. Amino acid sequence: CASSPTGTQKLFF. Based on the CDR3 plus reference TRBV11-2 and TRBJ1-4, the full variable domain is EAGVAQSPRYKIIEKRQSVAFWCNPISGHATLYWYQQILGQGPKLLIQFQNNGVVDDSQLPKDRFSAERLKGVDSTLKIQPAKLEDSAVYLCASSPTGTQKLFFGSGTQLSVL.